In its sample, the clone carrying this T cell receptor beta chain was seen a few times. The V and J ends lost 4 bases and 7 bases respectively, with 11 bases between them. CDR1 is SGDLS, CDR2 YYNGEE, per germline. This CDR3 has 12 amino acids. This sample was taken from a study of cytomegalovirus exposure and HLA in healthy donors. With 60 Vbeta and 13 Jbeta primers, the PCR was carried out. Here immunoSEQ multiplex PCR was the method, and the copy in TCRdb shows in-frame clones only, minus some. The sample holds 80,000 or so clones, 60% to 80% seen once. The J gene is TRBJ1-1, the V gene TRBV9; the D gene is possibly TRBD1 (5 bases). Sample: PBMCs. The clonotype originates from a middle-aged woman in good health and CMV-seronegative. The CDR3 DNA reads TGTGCCAGCAGCCCCACACAGGATGAAGCTTTCTTT. Translation gives CASSPTQDEAFF.